These 19 T cell receptor beta chains originate from one sample sequenced in a study of CD8 T cells in ankylosing spondylitis. The study, taken as a whole, reports: For ankylosing spondylitis blood, a TCR beta motif of 7 to 9 highly homologous variants appeared characteristic.

Their antigens remain unidentified. TCRdb used MiXCR to reprocess the 5' RACE reads, holding one entry per CDR3 protein. The sample contains hundreds of thousands of distinct CDR3 sequences, roughly 12% of which appear only once. Sequenced input: blood, either unsorted or a sorted T cell fraction (not recorded which). The receptors derive from a male donor with ankylosing spondylitis.

This chain links TRBV6-2 or TRBV6-3 with TRBJ2-7; 7 bases agree with TRBD2. The CDR3 length is 16 residues. In germline, CDR1 is MNHEY, CDR2 SVGEGT. With 2 bases clipped from V and 1 base from J, the junction kept 8 bases outside the gene matches. The CDR3 DNA reads TGTGCCAGCAGTTACCGTCTAGCGGAGAATTCCTACGAGCAGTACTTC. It specifies CASSYRLAENSYEQYF.

The CDR3 spells CASRVSMYEQFF. The CDR3 region has the DNA TGTGCCAGCAGGGTTTCGATGTATGAGCAGTTCTTC. The gene calls are TRBV12-3 or TRBV12-4 and TRBJ2-1; D unclear. Trimming stripped 6 bases from V and 8 bases from J, with 11 bases between. This CDR3 is 12 amino acids long.

This clonotype was observed a handful of times. V gene TRBV10-3 combines with J gene TRBJ1-5; 9 nucleotides align to TRBD1. Germline lookup yields CDR1 ENHRY and CDR2 SYGVKD. This CDR3 has 13 amino acids. The trim removed 8 bases at V and 3 bases at J, leaving 2 bases unmatched. This CDR3 is CAIGTGNNQPQHF. The CDR3 DNA follows: TGTGCCATCGGGACAGGGAACAATCAGCCCCAGCATTTT.

This clonotype was found many times. The chain is built from TRBV4-3 and TRBJ1-4, with TRBD1 as a possible D gene (5 bases). The CDR3 length is 14 residues. CDR1 is LGHNA and CDR2 is YSLEER in the germline V gene. Trimming left V 4 bases short and J 7 bases short, with 13 bases between. The CDR3 here is CASSRGGGGEKLFF. The CDR3 DNA reads as TGCGCCAGCAGCCGCGGTGGGGGTGGTGAAAAACTGTTTTTT.

This clonotype was counted many times. The V call is TRBV12-3 or TRBV12-4, the J call TRBJ1-1; TRBD1 might be the D (6 bases). The CDR3 has 15 amino acids. V lost 6 bases and J 0 bases, leaving 14 bases between the germline ends. CDR3 sequence: CASRTLQGVNTEAFF. CDR3 bases: TGTGCCAGCAGGACTCTACAGGGCGTGAACACTGAAGCTTTCTTT.

This chain joins TRBV19 and TRBJ1-2, with D possibly matching TRBD1 (6 bases). Trimming left V 6 bases short and J 2 bases short, with 13 bases between. This CDR3 is 14 amino acids long. Per the germline V gene, CDR1 is LNHDA and CDR2 is SQIVND (reference sequence). DNA of the CDR3: TGTGCCAGTAGCCGACAGGATTCAAACTATGGCTACACCTTC. Protein sequence: CASSRQDSNYGYTF.

The chain couples TRBV7-3 to TRBJ2-1; D is perhaps TRBD1 (6 bases). The CDR3 loop spans 14 amino acids. CDR1 is SGHTA, CDR2 FQGTGA, per germline. Trimming took off 5 bases at V and 6 bases at J, with 14 bases between the two ends. The CDR3 bases are TGTGCCAGCAGCCCTGGACAGACTATCAATGAGCAGTTCTTC. Encoded protein: CASSPGQTINEQFF.

The CDR3 reads CASSLARRLGEAQHF. DNA for the CDR3: TGTGCCAGCAGCTTAGCACGCAGGTTGGGGGAAGCCCAGCATTTT. The chain combines TRBV7-8 with TRBJ1-5; the D gene is possibly TRBD1 (5 bases). V was trimmed by 0 bases and J by 11 bases, leaving 17 bases between them. CDR1 SGHVS and CDR2 FQNEAQ come from the germline V gene. The CDR3 sequence is 15 residues long.

This clonotype was seen at least ten times. V and J are TRBV20-1 and TRBJ2-7; TRBD2 matches 11 bases. This CDR3 has 14 amino acids. Trimming removed 1 base from V and 3 bases from J; junction bases left unmatched: 2. The germline gives CDR1 DFQATT, CDR2 SNEGSKA (reference sequence). The CDR3 loop reads CSARGLAGGYEQYF. The CDR3 nucleotides are TGCAGTGCTAGAGGGCTAGCGGGAGGCTACGAGCAGTACTTC.

This clonotype was observed a handful of times. V usage is TRBV20-1 and J usage is TRBJ2-7; 12 positions match TRBD2. Germline CDR1 and CDR2: DFQATT and SNEGSKA (reference sequence). V lost 5 bases, J lost 4 bases, and 9 bases stayed unmatched. This CDR3 is 15 amino acids long. The CDR3 spells CSALHRTSGIYEQYF. The CDR3 coding sequence is TGCAGTGCTTTGCATAGGACTAGCGGGATTTACGAGCAGTACTTC.

This clonotype has at least ten counts. For the CDR3, the DNA is TGTGCCAGCAGCCACGAGGGGAGGGAGGGCTACACCTTC. This translates into CASSHEGREGYTF. The gene calls are TRBV11-2 and TRBJ1-2, with a weak D call TRBD1 (5 bases). CDR1 is SGHAT and CDR2 is FQNNGV in the germline V gene. The CDR3 length is 13 residues. Trimming took off 5 bases at V and 8 bases at J, with 15 bases between the two ends.

In its sample, this clonotype was seen a few times. The chain joins TRBV20-1 to TRBJ2-7, with D maybe TRBD1 (6 bases). The CDR3 covers 17 residues. Germline V lookup: CDR1 DFQATT, CDR2 SNEGSKA (reference sequence). Trimming pared 0 bases from V and 6 bases from J, leaving 24 bases between. The CDR3 loop is CSAREIDRSWGRAEQYF. The CDR3 DNA reads as TGCAGTGCTAGAGAGATTGACAGGTCGTGGGGAAGGGCCGAGCAGTACTTC.

In its sample, this clonotype was seen once. V usage is TRBV27 and J usage is TRBJ1-2; the match to TRBD1 covers 9 bases. The CDR3 runs to 14 residues. Per the germline V gene, CDR1 is MNHEY and CDR2 is SMNVEV (reference sequence). J gave up 4 bases and V 6 bases, and 6 bases lay outside the gene matches. This CDR3 is CASSRDRESYGYTF. CDR3 nucleotides: TGTGCCAGCAGCCGGGACAGGGAATCCTATGGCTACACCTTC.

This clonotype has at least ten counts. The chain links TRBV25-1 to TRBJ1-2; D is unclear. Germline V gives CDR1 MGHDK, CDR2 SYGVNS. The CDR3 extends over 13 amino acids. Trimming took off 3 bases at V and 8 bases at J, with 13 bases between the two ends. The CDR3 bases are TGTGCCAGCAGTGAGACACTCGGCGGGGGCTACACCTTC. As protein: CASSETLGGGYTF.

This clonotype was counted ten times or more. J is TRBJ2-7 and V is TRBV5-1, with 7 bases aligning to TRBD1. Germline loops: CDR1 SGHRS, CDR2 YFSETQ. CDR3 length: 14 amino acids. Germline trimming cut 3 bases from V and 2 bases from J; bases unmatched to any gene: 5. CDR3 in DNA: TGCGCCAGCAGCTCCGGGACAGCCACCTACGAGCAGTACTTC. Its translation is CASSSGTATYEQYF.

This clonotype has ten or more counts. This sequence joins TRBV29-1 and TRBJ2-1; 13 nucleotides match TRBD2. Germline CDR1 SQVTM, CDR2 ANQGSEA. Trimming at V came to 7 bases and at J to 8 bases, leaving 2 bases not matched to a gene. CDR3 length: 12 residues. The CDR3 DNA sequence: TGCAGCGGGACTAGCGGGGGAGATGAGCAGTTCTTC. Translating it yields CSGTSGGDEQFF.

This clonotype has only a few counts. The chain recombines TRBV20-1 with TRBJ1-1; the D is unclear. CDR3 length: 11 amino acids. Germline V CDR1 and CDR2: DFQATT, SNEGSKA (reference sequence). V shed 0 bases and J shed 6 bases, with 5 bases lying between them. DNA of the CDR3: TGCAGTGCTAGAGATTTTTCTGAAGCTTTCTTT. Translation: CSARDFSEAFF.

This clonotype was found a few times. V usage is TRBV10-3 and J usage is TRBJ2-5, with 7 bases lining up with TRBD2. Trimming removed 3 bases from V and 4 bases from J; junction bases left unmatched: 5. Germline CDR1 reads ENHRY; CDR2 reads SYGVKD. The CDR3 spans 14 residues. The CDR3 coding sequence is TGTGCCATCAGTGAACATTGGGGGGGAGAGACCCAGTACTTC. Its translation is CAISEHWGGETQYF.

This sequence joins TRBV6-5 and TRBJ2-1, with no clear D. CDR3 size: 14 residues. V dropped 5 bases and J dropped 6 bases, with 14 bases sitting between them. Per germline, CDR1 MNHEY and CDR2 SVGAGI. This CDR3 is CASSIQIMANEQFF. The CDR3 coding sequence is TGTGCCAGCAGTATACAGATAATGGCCAATGAGCAGTTCTTC.